These 21 T cell receptor beta chains originate from one sample sequenced in a study of blood T cell repertoires in COVID-19. Method: immunoSEQ multiplex PCR; TCRdb's copy keeps in-frame clones and lacks some. Of 200,000 to 250,000 clones in the sample, about 78% are singletons; the top ten hold 4.5% to 7%. Specimen: peripheral blood. These receptors originate from a woman in her 70s with acute or convalescent COVID-19.

The rearrangement joins TRBV20-1 to TRBJ1-2; 9 bases fit TRBD1. CDR1 DFQATT and CDR2 SNEGSKA come from the germline V gene (reference sequence). V lost 4 bases and J lost 3; bases outside the gene matches: 3. The CDR3 has 13 residues. Written as DNA, the CDR3 is TGCAGTGCTAATGACAGGGGGGACTATGGCTACACCTTC. Its translation is CSANDRGDYGYTF.

The chain carries TRBV30 and TRBJ2-5; 7 bases are a match to TRBD2. CDR1 is GTSNPN and CDR2 is SVGIG in the germline V gene (reference sequence). V shed 4 bases and J 7 bases; nucleotides not matched to a gene: 15. There are 15 residues in the CDR3. CDR3 residues: CAWIQAGATRGTQYF. The DNA for the CDR3 is TGTGCCTGGATACAGGCGGGAGCGACAAGAGGGACCCAGTACTTC.

CDR3: CASSESHREKLFF. CDR3 nucleotides: TGCGCCAGCAGTGAGTCCCACAGGGAAAAACTGTTTTTT. The chain links TRBV10-2 to TRBJ1-4; TRBD1 might be the D (5 bases). Germline-derived CDR1 and CDR2 are WSHSY and SAAADI. The CDR3 consists of 13 residues. V lost 0 bases, J lost 8 bases, and 7 bases lay in between.

This chain joins TRBV5-4 and TRBJ2-6; 9 positions agree with TRBD1. This CDR3 is built from 17 residues. The germline gives CDR1 SGHNT, CDR2 YYREEE (reference sequence). J gave up 1 base and V 3 bases, and 5 bases lay outside the gene matches. In nucleotides, the CDR3 is TGTGCCAGCAGCTCCGGGACAGGGAGGTCTGGGGCCAACGTCCTGACTTTC. This translates into CASSSGTGRSGANVLTF.

This sequence joins TRBV15 and TRBJ2-7, with a weak D call TRBD1 (6 bases). Germline V gene sequence: CDR1 LNHNV, CDR2 YYDKDF (reference sequence). The CDR3 runs 16 residues. The V and J ends lost 3 bases and 2 bases respectively, with 17 bases between them. CDR3 in DNA: TGTGCCACCAGCAGGGAACCGACAGGATCGACCTACGAGCAGTACTTC. Protein product: CATSREPTGSTYEQYF.

The rearrangement links TRBV27 to TRBJ2-1; no firm D call. With 5 bases removed from V and 1 base from J, the gap between germline ends came to 3 bases. Per germline, CDR1 MNHEY and CDR2 SMNVEV (reference sequence). CDR3 length: 12 residues. The CDR3 reads CASSTSYNEQFF. The CDR3 DNA reads as TGTGCCAGCAGTACATCCTACAATGAGCAGTTCTTC.

The rearrangement joins TRBV6-6 to TRBJ1-1; a possible D gene is TRBD1 (6 bases). Trimming pared 2 bases from V and 1 base from J, leaving 8 bases between. This CDR3 comprises 14 residues. From germline, CDR1 is MNHNY and CDR2 SVGAGI (reference sequence). The CDR3 DNA follows: TGTGCCAGCAGTTACCGGACAGCGAACACTGAAGCTTTCTTT. Translating it yields CASSYRTANTEAFF.

This clone was seen a few times. The chain combines TRBV5-1 with TRBJ2-7; 9 bases fit TRBD1. CDR1 and CDR2 (germline): SGHRS, YFSETQ. CDR3 length: 15 amino acids. Unmatched junction bases numbered 1, after V lost 0 bases and J lost 0 bases. CDR3 amino acids: CASSLGGQGSYEQYF. CDR3 coding DNA: TGCGCCAGCAGCTTGGGGGGACAGGGCTCCTACGAGCAGTACTTC.

On this clone itself: One end of the junction does not line up with germline, which may come from a read error. V usage is TRBV7-9 and J usage is TRBJ2-1, with 8 bases fitting TRBD2. This CDR3 comprises 14 residues. Germline V gene data show CDR1 as SEHNR and CDR2 as FQNEAQ (reference sequence). The CDR3 DNA reads as TGTGCCAGCAGCCTAGCGGGCCCATACAATGAGCAGTTCTTC. Residues: CASSLAGPYNEQFF.

This chain uses TRBV9 with TRBJ2-1; 10 positions match TRBD2. This CDR3 is built from 16 residues. The ends lost 4 bases at V and 1 base at J; junction bases unmatched: 5. Germline assignment: CDR1 SGDLS and CDR2 YYNGEE. CDR3 nucleotides: TGTGCCAGCAGCCGCAGCGGGAGGGGGTCCTACAATGAGCAGTTCTTC. Residues: CASSRSGRGSYNEQFF.

The chain couples TRBV18 to TRBJ2-7; D is perhaps TRBD1 (6 bases). The germline CDR1 and CDR2 sequences are KGHSH and LQKENI. V gave up 6 bases and J gave up 2 bases, with 14 bases separating them. This CDR3 has 14 residues. The CDR3 reads CASSIGQSTYEQYF. The CDR3 bases are TGTGCCAGCTCTATCGGACAGTCTACCTACGAGCAGTACTTC. Drawing the rest from reference TRBV18 and TRBJ2-7, the complete variable domain is NAGVMQNPRHLVRRRGQEARLRCSPMKGHSHVYWYRQLPEEGLKFMVYLQKENIIDESGMPKERFSAEFPKEGPSILRIQQVVRGDSAAYFCASSIGQSTYEQYFGPGTRLTVT.

The V call is TRBV24-1, the J call TRBJ2-1; TRBD2 agrees at 8 bases. The CDR3 spans 16 residues. CDR1 is KGHDR and CDR2 is SFDVKD in the germline V gene. Unmatched junction bases numbered 4, after V lost 4 bases and J lost 0 bases. CDR3 sequence reads: CATSESGGSSYNEQFF. Here the CDR3 DNA reads TGTGCCACCAGTGAGAGCGGGGGTAGCTCCTACAATGAGCAGTTCTTC.

The gene calls are TRBV7-9 and TRBJ1-6; 7 bases match TRBD1. Germline CDR1 and CDR2: SEHNR and FQNEAQ (reference sequence). The CDR3 contains 13 residues. V gave up 5 bases and J gave up 10 bases; unmatched junction bases: 5. This CDR3 reads CASSQGGVSPLHF. The CDR3 DNA follows: TGTGCCAGCAGCCAGGGGGGAGTCTCACCCCTCCACTTT.

In this sample, this clone turned up a few times. The rearrangement links TRBV19 to TRBJ2-1; maybe TRBD2 (5 bases). CDR1 and CDR2 from the germline V gene are LNHDA and SQIVND (reference sequence). The CDR3 loop spans 16 amino acids. V lost 3 bases, J lost 4 bases, and 16 bases lay in between. This CDR3 is CASSIPRGSGYNEQFF. CDR3 DNA sequence: TGTGCCAGTAGTATCCCCCGTGGATCGGGGTACAATGAGCAGTTCTTC.

This clone was detected a few times. The chain carries TRBV3-1 (or the pseudogene TRBV3-2) and TRBJ2-7, with 11 positions matching TRBD2. This CDR3 has 18 residues. Germline-derived CDR1 and CDR2 are LGHDT and YNNKEL (reference sequence). V gave up 4 bases and J gave up 2 bases; unmatched junction bases: 13. The DNA for the CDR3 is TGTGCCAGCAGCCTTGGGATAGCGGGAGGGCCAAGGGCCTACGAGCAGTACTTC. It translates to CASSLGIAGGPRAYEQYF.

The genes are TRBV9 and TRBJ2-5; 11 bases line up with TRBD1. Trimming cost V 4 bases and J 4 bases; bases outside gene matches: 6. The CDR3 is 15 residues long. CDR1 is SGDLS, CDR2 YYNGEE, per germline. CDR3 DNA sequence: TGTGCCAGCAGCAAAGGACAGGGGGCCGGAGAGACCCAGTACTTC. Translated, it gives CASSKGQGAGETQYF.

This chain links TRBV28 with TRBJ1-2; 8 bases map to TRBD1. Trimming cost V 6 bases and J 5 bases; bases outside gene matches: 14. This CDR3 has 16 residues. Germline V gives CDR1 MDHEN, CDR2 SYDVKM. The chain's CDR3 is CASSNSPGQAAYGYTF. The CDR3 DNA sequence: TGTGCCAGCAGCAATTCTCCGGGACAGGCGGCTTATGGCTACACCTTC.

Concerning this clone: Other DNA sequences within the sample encode an identical CDR3. V is TRBV12-3 or TRBV12-4 and J is TRBJ1-2; 9 bases map to TRBD1. The CDR3 consists of 13 residues. V lost 5 bases, J lost 4 bases, and 2 bases stayed unmatched. The DNA of the CDR3 is TGTGCCAGCAGTCCGGGACAGGGCTATGGCTACACCTTC. Residues: CASSPGQGYGYTF.

The chain is built from TRBV19 and TRBJ2-2; D may be TRBD2 (6 bases). V shed 4 bases and J shed 5 bases, with 23 bases lying between them. The CDR3 covers 18 residues. CDR1 is LNHDA, CDR2 SQIVND, per germline (reference sequence). The CDR3 bases are TGTGCCAGTAGTAGTGGGGCGGGGAGGTCGGGTCGGACCGGGGAGCTGTTTTTT. Protein sequence: CASSSGAGRSGRTGELFF.

The gene calls are TRBV18 and TRBJ1-6, with a possible D match to TRBD1 (5 bases). Trimming pared 2 bases from V and 10 bases from J, leaving 15 bases between. CDR1 and CDR2 from the germline V gene are KGHSH and LQKENI. The CDR3 is made up of 15 amino acids. The CDR3: CASSPVGGKESPLHF. CDR3 coding DNA: TGTGCCAGCTCACCAGTGGGGGGAAAGGAATCACCCCTCCACTTT.

The CDR3 DNA sequence: TGTGCCAGCAGTTCGGACAGGGTCGGTGGCTACACCTTC. This codes for CASSSDRVGGYTF. The chain recombines TRBV6-5 with TRBJ1-2; 8 bases map to TRBD1. Germline V gene lookup returns CDR1 MNHEY and CDR2 SVGAGI. Trimming cost V 4 bases and J 7 bases; bases outside gene matches: 5. This CDR3 is built from 13 residues.